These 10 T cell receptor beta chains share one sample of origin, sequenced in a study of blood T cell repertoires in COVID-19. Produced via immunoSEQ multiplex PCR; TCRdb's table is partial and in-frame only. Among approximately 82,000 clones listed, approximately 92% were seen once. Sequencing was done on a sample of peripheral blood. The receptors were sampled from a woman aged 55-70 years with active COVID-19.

The CDR3 spells CASSFSDRLYGYTF. Here the CDR3 DNA reads TGTGCCAGCAGTTTCTCGGACAGGCTCTATGGCTACACCTTC. The chain couples TRBV28 to TRBJ1-2, with TRBD1 matching 7 bases. Unmatched junction bases numbered 5, after V lost 3 bases and J lost 4 bases. This CDR3 is 14 amino acids long. CDR1 is MDHEN and CDR2 is SYDVKM in the germline V gene.

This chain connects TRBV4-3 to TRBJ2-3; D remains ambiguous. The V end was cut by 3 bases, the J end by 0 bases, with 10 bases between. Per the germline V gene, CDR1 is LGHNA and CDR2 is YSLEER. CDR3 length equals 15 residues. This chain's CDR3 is CASSQQRASTDTQYF. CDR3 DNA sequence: TGCGCCAGCAGCCAGCAGCGTGCTAGCACAGATACGCAGTATTTT.

The CDR3 nucleotides read TGTGCCAGCAGCTTGGTCCGCGGGGGGAGCACAGATACGCAGTATTTT. It is translated as CASSLVRGGSTDTQYF. The rearrangement uses TRBV5-4 and TRBJ2-3, with 8 bases fitting TRBD2. This CDR3 is built from 16 residues. With V trimmed by 0 bases and J by 0 bases, 3 bases remained unmatched. Germline-derived CDR1 and CDR2 are SGHNT and YYREEE (reference sequence).

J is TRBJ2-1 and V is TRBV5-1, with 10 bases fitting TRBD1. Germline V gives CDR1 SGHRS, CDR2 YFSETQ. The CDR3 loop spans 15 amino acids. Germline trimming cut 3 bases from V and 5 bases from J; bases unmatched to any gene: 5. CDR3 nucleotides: TGCGCCAGCAGCTCCCGGGACAGGGGAAACAATGAGCAGTTCTTC. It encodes CASSSRDRGNNEQFF.

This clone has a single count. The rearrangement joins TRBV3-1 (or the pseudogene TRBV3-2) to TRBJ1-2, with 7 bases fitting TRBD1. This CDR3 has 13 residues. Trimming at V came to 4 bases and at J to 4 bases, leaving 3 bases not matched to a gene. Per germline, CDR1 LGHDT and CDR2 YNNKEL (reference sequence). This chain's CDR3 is CASSPQGFYGYTF. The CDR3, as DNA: TGTGCCAGCAGCCCACAGGGGTTCTATGGCTACACCTTC.

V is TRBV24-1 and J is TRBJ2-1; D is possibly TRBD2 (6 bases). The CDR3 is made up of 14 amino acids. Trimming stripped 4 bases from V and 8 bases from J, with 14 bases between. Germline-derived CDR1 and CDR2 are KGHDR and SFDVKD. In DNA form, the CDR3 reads TGTGCCACCAGTGACGCGGGGTTTCGGGATGAGCAGTTCTTC. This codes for CATSDAGFRDEQFF.

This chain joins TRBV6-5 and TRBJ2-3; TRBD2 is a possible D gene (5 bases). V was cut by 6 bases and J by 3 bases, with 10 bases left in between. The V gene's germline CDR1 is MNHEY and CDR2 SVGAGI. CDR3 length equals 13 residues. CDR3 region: CASSKRRTDTQYF. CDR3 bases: TGTGCCAGCAGCAAACGGAGGACAGATACGCAGTATTTT.

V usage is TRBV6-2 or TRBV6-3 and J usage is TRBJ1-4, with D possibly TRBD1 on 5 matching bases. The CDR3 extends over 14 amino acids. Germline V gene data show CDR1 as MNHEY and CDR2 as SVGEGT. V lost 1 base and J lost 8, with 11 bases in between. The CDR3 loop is CASSYYPGPEKLFF. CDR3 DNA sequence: TGTGCCAGCAGTTACTATCCAGGGCCCGAAAAACTGTTTTTT.

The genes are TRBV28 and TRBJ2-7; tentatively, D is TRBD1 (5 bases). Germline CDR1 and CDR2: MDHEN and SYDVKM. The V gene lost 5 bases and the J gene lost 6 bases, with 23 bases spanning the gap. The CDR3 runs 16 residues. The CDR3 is CASSPPTGTGFGEQYF. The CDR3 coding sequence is TGTGCCAGCAGTCCCCCCACAGGTACTGGATTTGGCGAGCAGTACTTC. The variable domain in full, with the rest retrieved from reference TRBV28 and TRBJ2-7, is DVKVTQSSRYLVKRTGEKVFLECVQDMDHENMFWYRQDPGLGLRLIYFSYDVKMKEKGDIPEGYSVSREKKERFSLILESASTNQTSMYLCASSPPTGTGFGEQYFGPGTRLTVT.

The CDR3 coding sequence is TGCAGCGTTGATCCACTAGATGGTGAGCAGTTCTTC. Protein sequence: CSVDPLDGEQFF. The chain joins TRBV29-1 to TRBJ2-1; tentative D call: TRBD2 (5 bases). This CDR3 is built from 12 residues. Per germline, CDR1 SQVTM and CDR2 ANQGSEA. Trimming stripped 3 bases from V and 9 bases from J, with 12 bases between.